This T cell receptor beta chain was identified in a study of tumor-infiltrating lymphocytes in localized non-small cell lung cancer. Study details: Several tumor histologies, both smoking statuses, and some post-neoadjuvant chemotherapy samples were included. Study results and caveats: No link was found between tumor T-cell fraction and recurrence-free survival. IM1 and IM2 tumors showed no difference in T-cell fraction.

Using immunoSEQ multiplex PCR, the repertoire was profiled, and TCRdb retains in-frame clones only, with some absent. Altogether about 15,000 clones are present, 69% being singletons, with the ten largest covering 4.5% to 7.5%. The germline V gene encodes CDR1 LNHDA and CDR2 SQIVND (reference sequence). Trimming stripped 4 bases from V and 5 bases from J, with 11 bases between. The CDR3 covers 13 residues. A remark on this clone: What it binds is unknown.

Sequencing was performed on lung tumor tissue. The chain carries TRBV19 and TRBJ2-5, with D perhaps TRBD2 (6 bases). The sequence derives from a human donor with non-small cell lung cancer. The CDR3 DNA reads TGTGCCAGTAGTAGACCGGGGGTGGAGACCCAGTACTTC. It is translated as CASSRPGVETQYF. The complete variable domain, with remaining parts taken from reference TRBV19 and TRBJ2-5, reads DGGITQSPKYLFRKEGQNVTLSCEQNLNHDAMYWYRQDPGQGLRLIYYSQIVNDFQKGDIAEGYSVSREKKESFPLTVTSAQKNPTAFYLCASSRPGVETQYFGPGTRLLVL.